The next 7 T cell receptor beta chains were all read from a single sample in a study of post-analysis software for immune sequencing data. Study-level findings and limits: Four to six TRBV segments (TRBV5-6, TRBV5-1 and TRBV20-1 among them) occurred more frequently in patients than in controls.

No antigen has been identified for these receptors. Unique molecular identifiers were present in the TCR beta cDNA libraries. TCRdb analysed the PCR reads with MiXCR anew, one entry per CDR3 protein. The repertoire includes about 820,000 distinct CDR3 sequences, about 57% of them detected once, and under 6% sits in the top ten. What was sequenced was blood. The receptors originated from a girl under 18 with multiple sclerosis.

This clonotype was counted between two and nine times. This chain uses TRBV18 with TRBJ1-2; 8 bases map to TRBD1. The CDR3 extends over 15 amino acids. The V segment lost 3 bases and the J segment 2 bases; nucleotides outside the gene matches: 5. Germline V gives CDR1 KGHSH, CDR2 LQKENI. The CDR3 loop is CASSPGTGPNYGYTF. The CDR3 nucleotides read TGTGCCAGCTCACCCGGGACAGGACCGAACTATGGCTACACCTTC.

The chain couples TRBV29-1 to TRBJ1-1, with 7 bases lining up with TRBD1. The CDR3 contains 14 residues. V was pared by 5 bases and J by 0 bases, with 6 bases of the junction left unmatched. Germline V gene sequence: CDR1 SQVTM, CDR2 ANQGSEA. For the CDR3, the DNA is TGCAGCGTTTGGACAGGCAACATGAACACTGAAGCTTTCTTT. This codes for CSVWTGNMNTEAFF.

The rearrangement uses TRBV29-1 and TRBJ2-4; D is possibly TRBD1 (7 bases). CDR1 is SQVTM, CDR2 ANQGSEA, per germline. Between the trimmed V and J ends, which lost 4 bases and 13 bases, there was a span of 26 bases. CDR3 length: 15 amino acids. The CDR3 bases are TGCAGCGTTGCCCTCGGGGGACAGTCCAGGAGTACGCAGTACTTC. Residues: CSVALGGQSRSTQYF.

The rearrangement links TRBV29-1 to TRBJ2-3; D tentatively fits TRBD1 or TRBD2 (7 bases each). The CDR3 runs to 14 residues. From germline, CDR1 is SQVTM and CDR2 ANQGSEA. Trimming removed 5 bases at V and 2 bases at J, with 14 bases between. CDR3 nucleotide sequence: TGCAGCGTTCGGGGAGGGGGCAACACAGATACGCAGTATTTT. Amino acid sequence: CSVRGGGNTDTQYF.

This chain connects TRBV5-1 to TRBJ1-2; D perhaps matches TRBD1 (5 bases). V lost 3 bases and J 2 bases, leaving 17 bases between the germline ends. CDR1 is SGHRS and CDR2 is YFSETQ in the germline V gene. This CDR3 spans 16 amino acids. DNA for the CDR3: TGCGCCAGCAGCTCTACCGGCGCGGGGCAGAACTATGGCTACACCTTC. The encoded protein is CASSSTGAGQNYGYTF.

This clonotype has only a few counts. The chain couples TRBV20-1 to TRBJ2-7; D remains unclear. Germline CDR1 DFQATT, CDR2 SNEGSKA (reference sequence). Trimming stripped 3 bases from V and 6 bases from J, with 9 bases between. The CDR3 runs 11 residues. The CDR3 sequence is CSASLGVEQYF. The CDR3 DNA is TGCAGTGCTAGTCTAGGAGTCGAGCAGTACTTC.

This clonotype was observed a single time. The V call is TRBV7-2, the J call TRBJ2-3; D may correspond to TRBD1 or TRBD2 (5 bases each). The CDR3 has 13 amino acids. V gave up 4 bases and J gave up 4 bases, with 9 bases separating them. Germline assignment: CDR1 SGHTA and CDR2 FQGNSA. The CDR3 is CASSWDAADTQYF. CDR3 coding DNA: TGTGCCAGCAGCTGGGACGCCGCAGATACGCAGTATTTT.